The sequence of this TCR beta chain was determined in a study of human T cells and chemical hapten exposure. Regarding the study as a whole: The study found expanded TCRs formed significantly more large CDR3 similarity clusters than controls. Alopecia affecting every donor means their immune response may not match healthy people's.

On this clonotype itself: Its antigen is as yet unknown.

Attachment of unique molecular identifiers to individual cDNA molecules was performed in the library. TCRdb called the RACE reads again in MiXCR, with one record for every CDR3 protein. The sample lists over 85,000 distinct CDR3 sequences, roughly 10% occurring once. Time point of the sample: pre-sensitization, week 0. As for treatment: therapeutic diphenylcyclopropenone sensitization with weekly scalp DPC. Blood collection took place prior to placing each patch test. Germline loops: CDR1 SGHAT, CDR2 FQNNGV. The CDR3 is 17 amino acids. V was shortened by 0 bases and J by 0 bases, with 9 bases between the two germline ends.

The sequence was collected from a woman aged 55-70 years with alopecia areata. Some clones in this sample may be carry-over from other donors' samples. The specimen comprised whole blood, sampled in connection with sensitization to the hapten diphenylcyclopropenone (DPC). V and J are TRBV11-2 and TRBJ1-6; D is unresolved. CDR3 amino acids: CASSLEFWGSYNSPLHF. CDR3 sequence (DNA): TGTGCCAGCAGCTTAGAGTTCTGGGGCTCCTATAATTCACCCCTCCACTTT. The full variable domain, with the rest looked up from reference TRBV11-2 and TRBJ1-6, is EAGVAQSPRYKIIEKRQSVAFWCNPISGHATLYWYQQILGQGPKLLIQFQNNGVVDDSQLPKDRFSAERLKGVDSTLKIQPAKLEDSAVYLCASSLEFWGSYNSPLHFGNGTRLTVT.